A single sample gave rise to the 3 T cell receptor beta chains below, sequenced in a study of Ad26.COV2.S vaccination and SARS-CoV-2 variants (dated by TCRdb to the early 2020s). Reading the label with the study, this specimen's treatment or condition is: approximately 18 received Ad26.COV2.S at low or high dose, single or two shots; several received placebo; per-sample allocation not given. For vaccine and placebo recipients, repertoires were sequenced using samples collected on day 63 after the first injection. The library was produced with the immunoSEQ multiplex PCR assay. Drawn from immuneACCESS, this table holds only the in-frame rearrangements with V and J called that TCRdb kept. Clones are partly lost; checked studies trace under half to an unresolved V gene and leave the rest unexplained. This sample gives some 300,000 clones in total; 85% of them show up just once. The biggest ten clones account for 2.1% of the sample.

Here the sequenced sample was peripheral blood, taken in a trial of Ad26.COV2.S vaccine versus placebo. The receptors here all came from a person aged 18-65 years who received the Ad26.COV2.S COVID-19 vaccine or a placebo.

The table lists this clone with many counts. This sequence joins TRBV20-1 and TRBJ1-6; D gene ambiguous. Per the germline V gene, CDR1 is DFQATT and CDR2 is SNEGSKA (reference sequence). The CDR3 sequence is 16 residues long. Trimming took 4 bases from V and 10 from J, leaving 23 bases between them. The CDR3 sequence: CSATEYERSGYSPLHF. The CDR3 nucleotides are TGCAGTGCTACTGAATACGAGCGGTCGGGTTACTCACCCCTCCACTTT.

The CDR3 nucleotides are TGTGCCACCAGCAGAGATCCCAGATCGAACACTGAAGCTTTCTTT. As protein: CATSRDPRSNTEAFF. This chain uses TRBV15 with TRBJ1-1; D is uncertain. The CDR3 runs 15 residues. Deletions cut 0 bases from V and 1 base from J, with 9 bases between. In germline, CDR1 is LNHNV, CDR2 YYDKDF (reference sequence). Filled out from reference TRBV15 and TRBJ1-1, the complete variable domain reads DAMVIQNPRYQVTQFGKPVTLSCSQTLNHNVMYWYQQKSSQAPKLLFHYYDKDFNNEADTPDNFQSRRPNTSFCFLDIRSPGLGDTAMYLCATSRDPRSNTEAFFGQGTRLTVV.

This clone was found once. The rearrangement uses TRBV13 and TRBJ2-1; 11 bases are shared with TRBD2. Germline V CDR1 and CDR2: PRHDT, FYEKMQ (reference sequence). The CDR3 is made up of 17 amino acids. The V and J ends lost 2 bases and 7 bases, in that order; junction bases with no gene match: 10. The DNA for the CDR3 is TGTGCCAGCAGCTTAATCCCTAGCGGGGGGAGTGGAAATGAGCAGTTCTTC. Protein sequence: CASSLIPSGGSGNEQFF.